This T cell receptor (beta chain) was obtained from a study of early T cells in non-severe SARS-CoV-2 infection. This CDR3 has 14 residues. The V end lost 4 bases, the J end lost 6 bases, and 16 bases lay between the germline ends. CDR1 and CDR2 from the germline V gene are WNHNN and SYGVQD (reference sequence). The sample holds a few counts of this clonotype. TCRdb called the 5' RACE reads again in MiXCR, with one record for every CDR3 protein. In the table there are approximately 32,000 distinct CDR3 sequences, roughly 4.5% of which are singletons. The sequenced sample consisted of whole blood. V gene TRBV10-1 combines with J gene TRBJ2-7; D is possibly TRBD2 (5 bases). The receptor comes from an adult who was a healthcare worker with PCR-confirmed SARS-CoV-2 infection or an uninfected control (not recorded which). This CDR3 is CASSGGSTSGEQYF. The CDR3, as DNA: TGCGCCAGCAGTGGAGGGTCCACCTCGGGCGAGCAGTACTTC.